This T cell receptor (beta chain) appears in the sequencing data of a study of identical twins. Study conclusions and caveats: It was possible that invariant MAIT and iNKT cells partly confounded the zero-insertion analyses.

This clonotype was detected a few times. Its antigen is currently unknown. Looked up from germline, CDR1 is SGDLS and CDR2 is YYNGEE. Deletions cut 4 bases from V and 6 bases from J, with 12 bases between. This CDR3 comprises 13 residues. MiXCR was run by TCRdb on the 5' RACE reads, yielding one entry per CDR3 protein. This sample has approximately 500,000 distinct CDR3 sequences, with 24% found just once. These records were also assigned to another study, of T cells expressing NK-cell markers. Turning to that study: From sorted CD3+CD56+NKG2C+, CD3+CD56+NKG2C- and CD3+CD56-NKG2C+ T cells came the TCR beta repertoires. Once again these clonotypes came out on top in the CD3+CD56-NKG2C+ fraction of several donors.

The J gene is TRBJ2-3, the V gene TRBV9; D is unresolved. The clonotype originates from a woman under 30 in good health. Sequences were obtained from CD4+ T cells sorted from blood. CDR3 sequence reads: CASSPSNSDTQYF. The CDR3 DNA sequence: TGTGCCAGCAGCCCAAGCAACTCTGATACGCAGTATTTT.